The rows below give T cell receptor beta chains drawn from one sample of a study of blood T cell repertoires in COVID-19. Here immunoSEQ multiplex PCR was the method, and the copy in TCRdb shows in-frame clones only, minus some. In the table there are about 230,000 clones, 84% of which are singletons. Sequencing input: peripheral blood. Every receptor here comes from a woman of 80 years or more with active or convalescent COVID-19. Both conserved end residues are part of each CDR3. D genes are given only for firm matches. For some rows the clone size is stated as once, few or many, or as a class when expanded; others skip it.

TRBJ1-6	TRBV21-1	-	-	TGTGCCAGCAGCACCAGCGACAGACAGAATTCACCCCTCCACTTT	CASSTSDRQNSPLHF
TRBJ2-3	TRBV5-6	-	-	TGTGCCAGCAGCTCTACAGGGAGCACAGATACGCAGTATTTT	CASSSTGSTDTQYF
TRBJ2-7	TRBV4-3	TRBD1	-	TGCGCCAGCAGCCAGGGGAGCAGGGGGCTTAACGAGCAGTACTTC	CASSQGSRGLNEQYF
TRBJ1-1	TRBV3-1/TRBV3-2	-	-	TGTGCCAGCAGCCAAGATCTTCTTCCGGGAGGTAACACTGAAGCTTTCTTT	CASSQDLLPGGNTEAFF
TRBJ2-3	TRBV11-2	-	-	TGTGCCAGCAGCTATAGACTAGATTCGATAACAGATACGCAGTATTTT	CASSYRLDSITDTQYF
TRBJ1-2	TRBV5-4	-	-	TGTGCCAGCAGCTTGTTGAGAACAGACAACTATGGCTACACCTTC	CASSLLRTDNYGYTF
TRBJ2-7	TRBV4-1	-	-	TGCGCCAGCAGCCAGTTAATTAGTTACGAGCAGTACTTC	CASSQLISYEQYF
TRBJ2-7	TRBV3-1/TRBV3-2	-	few	TGTGCCAGCACAGCCCCCAGGGTCTCCTACGAGCAGTACTTC	CASTAPRVSYEQYF
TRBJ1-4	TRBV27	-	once	TGTGCCAGCAGTCTCTGGGGCCGCAGGGTGGAAAAACTGTTTTTT	CASSLWGRRVEKLFF
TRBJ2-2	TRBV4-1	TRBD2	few	TGCGCCAGCAGCCCCGCAGGACTAGCGGGAGCCGGGACGAACACCGGGGAGCTGTTTTTT	CASSPAGLAGAGTNTGELFF
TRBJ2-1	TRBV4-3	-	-	TGCGCCAGCAGCCATGGCCTTGGCAATGAGCAGTTCTTC	CASSHGLGNEQFF
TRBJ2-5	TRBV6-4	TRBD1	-	TGTGCCAGCAGGGGACAGGGCCCTATAAAGACCCAGTACTTC	CASRGQGPIKTQYF
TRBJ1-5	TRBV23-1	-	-	TGCGCCAGCAGTACTCGGTTAGCCTCGCCCCAGCATTTT	CASSTRLASPQHF
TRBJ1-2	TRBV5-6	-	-	TGTGCCAGCAGCCCAGGATCAGGGTATTCAGGCTACACCTTC	CASSPGSGYSGYTF
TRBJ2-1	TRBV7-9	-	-	TGTGCCAGCAGCTTAGGGGGCTCCGTCAGTGAGCAGTTCTTC	CASSLGGSVSEQFF
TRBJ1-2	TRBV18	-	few	TGTGCCAGCTCACCACCGAGCGATCGCGCCTATGGCTACACCTTC	CASSPPSDRAYGYTF
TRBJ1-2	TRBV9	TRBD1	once	TGTGCCAGCAGCACTAGACAGGGGATCGGTGGCTACACCTTC	CASSTRQGIGGYTF
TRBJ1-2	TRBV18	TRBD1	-	TGTGCCAGCTCACCTGTTACAGGGGGACCGGGGACCTTC	CASSPVTGGPGTF
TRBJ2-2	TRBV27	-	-	TGTGCCAGCAGTTTCCATAACCGTCTAGCGCGGAACACCGGGGAGCTGTTTTTT	CASSFHNRLARNTGELFF
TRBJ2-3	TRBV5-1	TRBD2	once	TGCGCCAGCAGAGAGGGACTAGCGGAAACAGATACGCAGTATTTT	CASREGLAETDTQYF
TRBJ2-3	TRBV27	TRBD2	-	TGTGCCAGCAGAAGACTAGCGGGGGGCACAGATACGCAGTATTTT	CASRRLAGGTDTQYF
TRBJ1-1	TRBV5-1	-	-	TGCGCCAGCAGCTTGGGACTCTGGAACACTGAAGCTTTCTTT	CASSLGLWNTEAFF
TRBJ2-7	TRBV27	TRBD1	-	TGTGCCAGCAGTTTAGGAGACAGGGGTCTCTCCTACGAGCAGTACTTC	CASSLGDRGLSYEQYF
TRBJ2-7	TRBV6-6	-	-	TGTGCCAGCAGGGCCCAAAGCTCCTACGAGCAGTACTTC	CASRAQSSYEQYF
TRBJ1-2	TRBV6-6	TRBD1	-	TGTGCCAGCAGCTTGACAGGGGGCTACTACACCTTC	CASSLTGGYYTF
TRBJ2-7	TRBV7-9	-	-	TGTGCCAGCAGCTTGACACAGGACTACGAGCAGTACTTC	CASSLTQDYEQYF
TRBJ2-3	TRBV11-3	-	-	TGTGCCAGCAGCCCCCCTAGCACAGATACGCAGTATTTT	CASSPPSTDTQYF
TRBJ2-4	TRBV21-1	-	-	TGTGCCAGCAGCAACCCAGGGACAGTCCCCGTCAAGCGGGAGATTGTGGCCAAAAACATTCAGTACTTC	CASSNPGTVPVKREIVAKNIQYF
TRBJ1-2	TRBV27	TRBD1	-	TGTGCCAGCAGTTTATATGGGACAGGGATCTCTGGCTACACCTTC	CASSLYGTGISGYTF
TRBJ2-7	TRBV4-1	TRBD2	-	TGCGCCAGCAGCAGGGGACTAGCGGACCACGAGCAGTACTTC	CASSRGLADHEQYF
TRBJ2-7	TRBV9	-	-	TGTGCCAGCAGCGTAGAATACGGTTCCGAGCAGTACTTC	CASSVEYGSEQYF
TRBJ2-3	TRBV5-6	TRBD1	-	TGTGCCAGCAGCTTGGCAGGGGGAAGCACAGATACGCAGTATTTT	CASSLAGGSTDTQYF
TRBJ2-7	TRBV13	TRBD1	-	TGTGCCAGCAGCCCGGACTCGGGACAGAGCTACGAGCAGTACTTC	CASSPDSGQSYEQYF
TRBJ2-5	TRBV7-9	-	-	TGTGCCAGCAGCATAGAGGGGGAGACCCAGTACTTC	CASSIEGETQYF